This TCR beta chain was obtained from a study of lymphopenia after photon versus proton radiotherapy. The study, taken as a whole, reports: Better survival with proton therapy was suggested as possible, not demonstrated. After lymphocyte nadir, photon-treated repertoires showed oligoclonal expansion, especially CD8+ Temra.

Details on this clone: The antigen is undetermined.

The repertoire was sequenced with immunoSEQ multiplex PCR; TCRdb's copy has only in-frame clones and lacks some. The sample comprises under 35,000 clones, nearly 90% of which are singletons, and around 7% rests with the top ten. Between the trimmed V and J ends, which lost 3 bases and 3 bases, there was a span of 12 bases. Germline V CDR1 and CDR2: GTSNPN, SVGIG (reference sequence). The CDR3 sequence is 14 residues long. The input for sequencing was peripheral blood, taken from a patient treated with proton-based radiotherapy. The TCR sequence derives from a woman in her seventies with pancreatic cancer. Some clones in this sample may be carry-over from other donors' samples. The chain uses TRBV30 and TRBJ2-1; tentatively, D is TRBD1 or TRBD2 (6 bases each). Written as DNA, the CDR3 is TGTGCCTGGAGCCCGGGGGCGAGCTACAATGAGCAGTTCTTC. Translating gives CAWSPGASYNEQFF.